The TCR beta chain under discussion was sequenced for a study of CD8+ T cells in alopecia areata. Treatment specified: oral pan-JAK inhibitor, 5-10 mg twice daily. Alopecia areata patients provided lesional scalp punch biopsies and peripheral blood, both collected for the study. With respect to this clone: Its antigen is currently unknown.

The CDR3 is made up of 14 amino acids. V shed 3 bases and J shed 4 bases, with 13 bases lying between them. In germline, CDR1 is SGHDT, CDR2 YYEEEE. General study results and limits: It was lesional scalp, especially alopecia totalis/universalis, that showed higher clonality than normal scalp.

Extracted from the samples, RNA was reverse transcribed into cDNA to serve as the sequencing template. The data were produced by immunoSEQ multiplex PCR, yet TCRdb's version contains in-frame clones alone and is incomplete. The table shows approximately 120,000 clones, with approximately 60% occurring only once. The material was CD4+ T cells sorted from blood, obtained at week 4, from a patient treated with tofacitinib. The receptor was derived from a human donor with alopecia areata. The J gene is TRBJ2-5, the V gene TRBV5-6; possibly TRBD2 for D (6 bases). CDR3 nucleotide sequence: TGTGCCAGCAGCTCAAAGGGCGGGACAGAGACCCAGTACTTC. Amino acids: CASSSKGGTETQYF.